The 31 T cell receptor beta chains reported below all come from one sample, sequenced in a study of blood T cell repertoires in COVID-19. Clones were read by immunoSEQ multiplex PCR, and TCRdb kept only the in-frame ones, dropping some. The sample lists around 170,000 clones, around four fifths occurring once. The sequencing input was peripheral blood. The receptors were sampled from a woman between 40 and 50 years old with acute or convalescent COVID-19.

The rearrangement joins TRBV13 to TRBJ2-2, with D tentatively TRBD1 (5 bases). Between the trimmed V and J ends, which lost 5 bases and 4 bases, there was a span of 11 bases. CDR3 size: 14 residues. Germline-derived CDR1 and CDR2 are PRHDT and FYEKMQ (reference sequence). CDR3 loop: CASSVQGFTGELFF. For the CDR3, the DNA is TGTGCCAGCAGCGTGCAGGGATTCACCGGGGAGCTGTTTTTT.

This rearrangement joins TRBV4-1 to TRBJ2-7, with D perhaps TRBD2 (6 bases). The CDR3 extends over 18 amino acids. Germline V gene lookup returns CDR1 MGHRA and CDR2 YSYEKL. V was cut by 1 base and J by 0 bases, with 19 bases left in between. The CDR3 region has the DNA TGCGCCAGCAGCCAAGTGGGGAGAAGTCGGAGGGACTCCTACGAGCAGTACTTC. It translates to CASSQVGRSRRDSYEQYF.

The chain carries TRBV29-1 and TRBJ2-3; 7 nucleotides align to TRBD1. The germline V gene has CDR1 SQVTM and CDR2 ANQGSEA. V shed 1 base and J 4 bases; nucleotides not matched to a gene: 11. The CDR3 has 16 amino acids. CDR3 DNA: TGCAGCGTTGAAGCTGGAAACAGGGGCCTAGCAGATACGCAGTATTTT. Its translation is CSVEAGNRGLADTQYF.

The J gene is TRBJ1-5, the V gene TRBV28; 7 bases align to TRBD1. Germline V gene lookup returns CDR1 MDHEN and CDR2 SYDVKM. Germline trimming cut 5 bases from V and 5 bases from J; bases unmatched to any gene: 12. The CDR3 extends over 16 amino acids. The CDR3 coding sequence is TGTGCCAGCAGTGTTGATTTAGGGGGCCAGCATCAGCCCCAGCATTTT. It is translated as CASSVDLGGQHQPQHF.

The CDR3 reads CATHGGLADGEQYF. CDR3 bases: TGTGCCACCCACGGGGGACTAGCTGACGGCGAGCAGTACTTC. The rearrangement joins TRBV18 to TRBJ2-7; 9 bases map to TRBD2. There are 14 residues in the CDR3. The V and J ends lost 10 bases and 6 bases, in that order; junction bases with no gene match: 13. CDR1 and CDR2 from the germline V gene are KGHSH and LQKENI.

This clone has only a few counts. The V and J genes are TRBV27 and TRBJ1-5; TRBD1 might be the D (5 bases). The germline gives CDR1 MNHEY, CDR2 SMNVEV (reference sequence). The CDR3 loop spans 15 amino acids. Between the trimmed V and J ends, which lost 2 bases and 6 bases, there was a span of 14 bases. This chain's CDR3 is CASSLGSGITQPQHF. Written as DNA, the CDR3 is TGTGCCAGCAGTTTAGGTTCAGGGATCACTCAGCCCCAGCATTTT.

The chain couples TRBV10-2 to TRBJ2-7, with 12 bases identical to TRBD1. This CDR3 is built from 15 residues. Germline V CDR1 and CDR2: WSHSY, SAAADI. With 5 bases clipped from V and 5 bases from J, the junction kept 7 bases outside the gene matches. The CDR3 loop reads CASSSGQGASDEQYF. In DNA form, the CDR3 reads TGCGCCAGCAGTTCGGGACAGGGGGCTTCCGACGAGCAGTACTTC.

The genes are TRBV7-2 and TRBJ2-5; 12 bases map to TRBD2. V lost 5 bases, J lost 9 bases, and 10 bases stayed unmatched. The CDR3 length is 15 residues. Germline loops: CDR1 SGHTA, CDR2 FQGNSA. The CDR3: CASSPRLAGAGAQYF. CDR3 DNA: TGTGCCAGCAGCCCCAGACTAGCGGGGGCGGGGGCCCAGTACTTC. The variable domain in full, with the rest retrieved from reference TRBV7-2 and TRBJ2-5, is GAGVSQSPSNKVTEKGKDVELRCDPISGHTALYWYRQSLGQGLEFLIYFQGNSAPDKSGLPSDRFSAERTGGSVSTLTIQRTQQEDSAVYLCASSPRLAGAGAQYFGPGTRLLVL.

Only a few counts were recorded for this clone. The rearrangement joins TRBV21-1 to TRBJ1-2. TRBV21-1 is a recognized pseudogene. CDR3 length equals 12 residues. The CDR3 protein is CASPSLVYGYTF. The CDR3 DNA follows: TGTGCATCCCCTTCCTTAGTCTATGGCTACACCTTC.

The V gene is TRBV4-2, the J gene TRBJ1-5, with unresolved D. Germline CDR1 LGHNA, CDR2 YNFKEQ. The CDR3 sequence is 17 residues long. Trimming cost V 4 bases and J 7 bases, with 23 bases left between them. CDR3 sequence reads: CASSLEPGRGIAQPQHF. In DNA form, the CDR3 reads TGTGCCAGCAGCCTTGAACCCGGGCGGGGTATTGCACAGCCCCAGCATTTT.

The chain has TRBV12-3 or TRBV12-4 and TRBJ1-2, with a possible D match to TRBD1 (6 bases). This CDR3 is 12 amino acids long. Trimming pared 3 bases from V and 8 bases from J, leaving 10 bases between. CDR3 DNA: TGTGCCAGCAGTTTCTCAGGGGTAGGCTACACCTTC. Translating gives CASSFSGVGYTF.

This CDR3 reads CASSPAGPSLGGPQHF. The CDR3 nucleotides are TGTGCCAGCAGTCCCGCCGGGCCCTCTCTGGGGGGGCCCCAGCATTTT. The gene calls are TRBV28 and TRBJ1-5; D is possibly TRBD1 (5 bases). The CDR3 loop spans 16 amino acids. Germline V CDR1 and CDR2: MDHEN, SYDVKM. Between the trimmed V and J ends, which lost 5 bases and 9 bases, there was a span of 23 bases.

V is TRBV18 and J is TRBJ2-3; D is undetermined. The CDR3 is 14 residues long. Germline V gene sequence: CDR1 KGHSH, CDR2 LQKENI. V dropped 3 bases and J dropped 3 bases, with 10 bases sitting between them. The CDR3 reads CASSPEVRTDTQYF. In DNA, the CDR3 is TGTGCCAGCTCACCTGAAGTGCGGACAGATACGCAGTATTTT.

V gene TRBV6-5 combines with J gene TRBJ1-4, with TRBD1 matching 7 bases. The trim removed 4 bases at V and 8 bases at J, leaving 7 bases unmatched. The CDR3 is 14 residues long. Germline V CDR1 and CDR2: MNHEY, SVGAGI. CDR3 DNA sequence: TGTGCCAGCAGTTCCCCAGGGGGTCGCGAAAAACTGTTTTTT. It yields the protein CASSSPGGREKLFF.

This clone was recorded only once. The chain combines TRBV5-8 with TRBJ1-5, with D maybe TRBD1 (5 bases). The germline V gene encodes CDR1 SGHTS and CDR2 YDEGEE. V was shortened by 1 base and J by 4 bases, with 12 bases between the two germline ends. CDR3 length equals 15 residues. CDR3 coding DNA: TGTGCCAGCAGCTTGAGGGTCGCAGGGAATCAGCCCCAGCATTTT. Translated: CASSLRVAGNQPQHF. Full variable domain (remainder filled in from reference TRBV5-8 and TRBJ1-5): EAGVTQSPTHLIKTRGQQATLRCSPISGHTSVYWYQQALGLGLQFLLWYDEGEERNRGNFPPRFSGRQFPNYSSELNVNALELEDSALYLCASSLRVAGNQPQHFGDGTRLSIL.

The V call is TRBV5-1, the J call TRBJ2-3; D is perhaps TRBD2 (5 bases). This CDR3 is 16 amino acids long. Germline CDR1 reads SGHRS; CDR2 reads YFSETQ. Trimming left V 0 bases short and J 1 base short, with 12 bases between. CDR3 loop: CASSLVIAPGTDTQYF. The CDR3 nucleotides read TGCGCCAGCAGCTTGGTTATAGCGCCGGGCACAGATACGCAGTATTTT.

The CDR3 sequence is CASSLVPDTEAFF. CDR3 nucleotides: TGTGCCAGCAGCTTAGTTCCGGACACTGAAGCTTTCTTT. The rearrangement uses TRBV7-2 and TRBJ1-1; D gene uncertain. Germline assignment: CDR1 SGHTA and CDR2 FQGNSA. Between the trimmed V and J ends, which lost 1 base and 3 bases, there was a span of 6 bases. The CDR3 is 13 residues long.

The chain couples TRBV5-6 to TRBJ2-1; D is unresolved. Germline CDR1 reads SGHDT; CDR2 reads YYEEEE. V shed 4 bases and J shed 0 bases, with 11 bases lying between them. The CDR3 has 15 residues. CDR3 nucleotides: TGTGCCAGCAGCGTGTCCCCGAGCTCCTACAATGAGCAGTTCTTC. Translating it yields CASSVSPSSYNEQFF.

The V gene is TRBV4-2, the J gene TRBJ2-1, with 8 bases matching TRBD2. Germline CDR1 and CDR2: LGHNA and YNFKEQ. The V and J ends lost 3 bases and 6 bases, in that order; junction bases with no gene match: 7. The CDR3 contains 15 residues. CDR3: CASSQTGGTRNEQFF. DNA of the CDR3: TGTGCCAGCAGCCAGACGGGGGGGACCCGCAATGAGCAGTTCTTC.

The gene calls are TRBV7-8 and TRBJ1-1, with D unresolved. The CDR3 runs to 13 residues. Germline CDR1 reads SGHVS; CDR2 reads FQNEAQ. V shed 5 bases and J shed 2 bases, with 9 bases lying between them. This chain's CDR3 is CASSIQLNTEAFF. Here the CDR3 DNA reads TGTGCCAGCAGCATACAGCTAAACACTGAAGCTTTCTTT.

The V and J genes are TRBV3-1 (or the pseudogene TRBV3-2) and TRBJ2-3, with D hard to call. The ends were cut back, 4 bases at V and 0 bases at J, with 8 bases in the middle. Germline CDR1 is LGHDT and CDR2 is YNNKEL (reference sequence). This CDR3 contains 14 residues. CDR3 protein: CASSLTESTDTQYF. The CDR3 region has the DNA TGTGCCAGCAGCCTCACAGAAAGCACAGATACGCAGTATTTT.

The rearrangement links TRBV9 to TRBJ2-5; 7 bases are a match to TRBD1. There are 12 residues in the CDR3. Looked up from germline, CDR1 is SGDLS and CDR2 is YYNGEE. The V segment lost 3 bases and the J segment 14 bases; nucleotides outside the gene matches: 10. In DNA, the CDR3 is TGTGCCAGCAGCGGGGACAGCAATATTGCCTACTTC. It codes for CASSGDSNIAYF. The full variable domain, its missing parts supplied by reference TRBV9 and TRBJ2-5, is DSGVTQTPKHLITATGQRVTLRCSPRSGDLSVYWYQQSLDQGLQFLIQYYNGEERAKGNILERFSAQQFPDLHSELNLSSLELGDSALYFCASSGDSNIAYFGPGTRLLVL.

The J gene is TRBJ2-3, the V gene TRBV7-2, with 9 bases identical to TRBD2. CDR3 length: 18 residues. Germline V gives CDR1 SGHTA, CDR2 FQGNSA. After removal of 0 bases from V and 1 base from J, the junction contained 8 bases not matched to a gene. The CDR3 region is CASSLASGGPLRTDTQYF. CDR3 nucleotides: TGTGCCAGCAGCTTAGCCAGCGGGGGGCCCCTGCGCACAGATACGCAGTATTTT.

V is TRBV10-3 and J is TRBJ2-2; D gene unclear. The CDR3 length is 14 residues. The ends were cut back, 3 bases at V and 9 bases at J, with 14 bases in the middle. The V gene's germline CDR1 is ENHRY and CDR2 SYGVKD. The chain's CDR3 is CAISEAASSWELFF. In DNA form, the CDR3 reads TGTGCCATCAGTGAAGCTGCGAGTTCCTGGGAGCTGTTTTTT.

J is TRBJ1-6 and V is TRBV10-2; no reliable D call. V dropped 0 bases and J dropped 8 bases, with 11 bases sitting between them. The CDR3 is made up of 15 amino acids. Germline V gene data show CDR1 as WSHSY and CDR2 as SAAADI. The CDR3 reads CASSESRLRDSPLHF. CDR3 nucleotide sequence: TGCGCCAGCAGTGAGTCGAGGCTCCGGGATTCACCCCTCCACTTT.

This chain uses TRBV5-1 with TRBJ2-1, with D maybe TRBD2 (6 bases). CDR3 size: 11 residues. Germline values: CDR1 SGHRS, CDR2 YFSETQ. The CDR3 spells CAEGQDNEQFF. The CDR3 nucleotides read TGCGCGGAGGGCCAGGACAATGAGCAGTTCTTC.

This clone was detected a few times. This chain joins TRBV2 and TRBJ2-7; D uncertain. The CDR3 spans 14 residues. The V end lost 7 bases, the J end lost 1 base, and 14 bases lay between the germline ends. Germline V gene data show CDR1 as SNHLY and CDR2 as FYNNEI. The CDR3 nucleotides are TGTGCCAGCACCAGCCAGGTTGAGTCCTACGAGCAGTACTTC. The encoded protein is CASTSQVESYEQYF.

The CDR3 DNA follows: TGTGCCTGGAGTGTAGCGGACAGGGGGCCCAACACCTTC. It is translated as CAWSVADRGPNTF. This sequence joins TRBV30 and TRBJ1-2; TRBD1 matches 11 bases. The germline V gene has CDR1 GTSNPN and CDR2 SVGIG (reference sequence). The CDR3 consists of 13 residues. Trimming cost V 0 bases and J 12 bases; bases outside gene matches: 6.

The gene calls are TRBV6-5 and TRBJ2-7, with TRBD2 as a possible D gene (7 bases). The CDR3 contains 14 residues. Germline V gives CDR1 MNHEY, CDR2 SVGAGI. The V end was cut by 6 bases, the J end by 0 bases, with 12 bases between. CDR3 in DNA: TGTGCCAGCAGCCCAAGGGGGGGCTCCTACGAGCAGTACTTC. It translates to CASSPRGGSYEQYF.

The chain couples TRBV27 to TRBJ1-1; no firm D call. The CDR3 is 16 amino acids. The ends were cut back, 3 bases at V and 0 bases at J, with 14 bases in the middle. Germline V gene lookup returns CDR1 MNHEY and CDR2 SMNVEV (reference sequence). The CDR3 coding sequence is TGTGCCAGCAGTTTCTTCTCGGCGGCGGTGAACACTGAAGCTTTCTTT. It translates to CASSFFSAAVNTEAFF.

In nucleotides, the CDR3 is TGTGCCATCAGTGCCACAGGGGGATTCGGGGAGACCCAGTACTTC. Translating gives CAISATGGFGETQYF. This sequence joins TRBV10-3 and TRBJ2-5, with 8 bases matching TRBD1. V dropped 4 bases and J dropped 5; count of bases not matched to a gene: 9. This CDR3 has 15 amino acids. CDR1 ENHRY and CDR2 SYGVKD come from the germline V gene.